The next 26 T cell receptor beta chains were all read from a single sample in a study of early T cells in non-severe SARS-CoV-2 infection. TCRdb recomputed calls from the 5' RACE reads with MiXCR, one row per CDR3 protein. The table records more than 70,000 distinct CDR3 sequences, around 10% of them present only once. Sample: whole blood, taken at baseline. The receptor source for this set is an adult who was a healthcare worker with PCR-confirmed SARS-CoV-2 infection or an uninfected control (not recorded which).

This clonotype was counted at least ten times. The chain combines TRBV12-3 or TRBV12-4 with TRBJ2-3; D unclear. The CDR3 covers 12 residues. V lost 3 bases to trimming and J lost 11 bases, with 12 bases between them. DNA for the CDR3: TGTGCCAGCAGTTTTTCTCTTCTGGGGCAGTATTTT. This gives the protein CASSFSLLGQYF.

This clonotype was observed a handful of times. Because the CDR3 is missing its conserved closing phenylalanine or tryptophan, this is likely a read error. This chain connects TRBV27 to TRBJ1-6; no clear D gene. V was trimmed by 6 bases and J by 7 bases, leaving 16 bases between them. Germline-derived CDR1 and CDR2 are MNHEY and SMNVEV (reference sequence). CDR3 size: 15 residues. Here the CDR3 reads CASSWTGNANSPLHL. CDR3 bases: TGTGCCAGCAGCTGGACGGGGAACGCGAATTCACCCCTCCACCTT.

The chain links TRBV12-3 or TRBV12-4 to TRBJ2-7, with 9 bases aligning to TRBD1. There are 14 residues in the CDR3. Trimming took 1 base from V and 6 from J; bases not matched to a gene: 4. CDR3 sequence (DNA): TGTGCCAGCAGTTTAGGGGACAGGGCGGCCGAGCAGTACTTC. It yields the protein CASSLGDRAAEQYF.

This clonotype was observed a few times. This sequence joins TRBV19 and TRBJ2-1; 7 bases are a match to TRBD1. Germline loops: CDR1 LNHDA, CDR2 SQIVND (reference sequence). CDR3 length equals 16 residues. Trimming removed 6 bases from V and 0 bases from J; junction bases left unmatched: 8. The CDR3 loop is CASSRVDRSSYNEQFF. As DNA, the CDR3 is TGTGCCAGTAGCAGAGTGGACAGGTCCTCCTACAATGAGCAGTTCTTC.

This clonotype occurred a few times. CDR3 DNA sequence: TGTGCCAGCAGTTTGGACCCCGCAGCGTACGAGCAGTACTTC. It specifies CASSLDPAAYEQYF. The V call is TRBV28, the J call TRBJ2-7; no firm D call. CDR1 MDHEN and CDR2 SYDVKM come from the germline V gene. V was pared by 3 bases and J by 4 bases, with 13 bases between. The CDR3 is 14 amino acids.

This clonotype showed up just a few times. The J gene is TRBJ2-3, the V gene TRBV7-2, with 12 nucleotides matching TRBD2. The germline gives CDR1 SGHTA, CDR2 FQGNSA. The V segment lost 0 bases and the J segment 4 bases; nucleotides outside the gene matches: 8. The length of the CDR3 is 18 residues. This chain's CDR3 is CASSLASASGGAPDTQYF. CDR3 coding DNA: TGTGCCAGCAGCTTAGCTTCGGCTAGCGGGGGGGCCCCAGATACGCAGTATTTT.

This clonotype occurred many times. The rearrangement links TRBV6-2 or TRBV6-3 to TRBJ1-3, with TRBD1 as a possible D gene (6 bases). Germline lookup yields CDR1 MNHEY and CDR2 SVGEGT. V lost 7 bases to trimming and J lost 1 base, with 14 bases between them. The CDR3 contains 15 residues. CDR3 nucleotide sequence: TGTGCCAGCATCCCGGACAGATCTTCTGGAAACACCATATATTTT. This encodes CASIPDRSSGNTIYF.

The CDR3 region is CASSSPGGMREQYF. The CDR3, as DNA: TGTGCCAGCAGTTCCCCGGGGGGTATGAGGGAGCAGTACTTC. V and J are TRBV28 and TRBJ2-7, with 7 bases identical to TRBD2. This CDR3 spans 14 amino acids. Looked up from germline, CDR1 is MDHEN and CDR2 is SYDVKM. After removal of 4 bases from V and 7 bases from J, the junction contained 10 bases not matched to a gene.

This sequence joins TRBV15 and TRBJ2-3; D gene uncertain. The CDR3 runs to 14 residues. Germline values: CDR1 LNHNV, CDR2 YYDKDF (reference sequence). Deletions cut 0 bases from V and 3 bases from J, with 7 bases between. Written as DNA, the CDR3 is TGTGCCACCAGCAGAGAAGAACGGACAGATACGCAGTATTTT. Translated: CATSREERTDTQYF. Full variable domain (remainder filled in from reference TRBV15 and TRBJ2-3): DAMVIQNPRYQVTQFGKPVTLSCSQTLNHNVMYWYQQKSSQAPKLLFHYYDKDFNNEADTPDNFQSRRPNTSFCFLDIRSPGLGDTAMYLCATSREERTDTQYFGPGTRLTVL.

This sequence joins TRBV11-1 and TRBJ2-3; D ambiguous. This CDR3 region has 12 residues. The V gene lost 3 bases and the J gene lost 10 bases, with 11 bases spanning the gap. CDR1 SGHAT and CDR2 FQDESV come from the germline V gene (reference sequence). The CDR3 here is CASSFSSWAQYF. The CDR3 nucleotides read TGTGCCAGCAGCTTTAGTTCCTGGGCGCAGTATTTT.

This clonotype came up many times. Here the CDR3 reads CASSESRLLSRTDTQYF. CDR3 nucleotide sequence: TGTGCCAGCAGTGAATCTCGGCTATTAAGCAGGACAGATACGCAGTATTTT. The genes are TRBV25-1 and TRBJ2-3; no definite D call. Germline assignment: CDR1 MGHDK and CDR2 SYGVNS. The CDR3 extends over 17 amino acids. Trimming stripped 1 base from V and 3 bases from J, with 17 bases between. The full variable domain, its missing parts supplied by reference TRBV25-1 and TRBJ2-3, is EADIYQTPRYLVIGTGKKITLECSQTMGHDKMYWYQQDPGMELHLIHYSYGVNSTEKGDLSSESTVSRIRTEHFPLTLESARPSHTSQYLCASSESRLLSRTDTQYFGPGTRLTVL.

This clonotype showed up just a few times. The CDR3 DNA reads TGTGCAAGTCGCATAAAAACTAAAAAACTGTTTTTT. Translated: CASRIKTKKLFF. J is TRBJ1-4 and V is TRBV12-2. TRBV12-2 is classified as a pseudogene. The CDR3 is made up of 12 amino acids.

V gene TRBV3-1 combines with J gene TRBJ2-1; D gene ambiguous. The germline V and J ends were trimmed by 0 bases and 5 bases, with 8 bases remaining between them. The CDR3 loop spans 14 amino acids. Germline CDR1 and CDR2: LGHDT and YNNKEL (reference sequence). The CDR3 sequence is CASSQDIVNNEQFF. CDR3 nucleotide sequence: TGTGCCAGCAGCCAAGACATCGTGAACAATGAGCAGTTCTTC.

This clonotype was counted many times. The chain joins TRBV5-6 to TRBJ2-3; 10 bases are shared with TRBD2. Unmatched junction bases numbered 11, after V lost 2 bases and J lost 2 bases. The CDR3 totals 18 residues. Per germline, CDR1 SGHDT and CDR2 YYEEEE. The CDR3 nucleotides read TGTGCCAGCAGCTTTACCGTAGGACTAGCGGATTTCACAGATACGCAGTATTTT. Translated: CASSFTVGLADFTDTQYF.

By share of the sample, this clonotype is medium-sized (0.01 to 0.1%). The chain combines TRBV29-1 with TRBJ2-3; D not resolved. CDR1 and CDR2 from the germline V gene are SQVTM and ANQGSEA. The CDR3 is made up of 12 amino acids. V shed 6 bases and J shed 0 bases, with 7 bases lying between them. CDR3 sequence: CSVKSSTDTQYF. The DNA for the CDR3 is TGCAGCGTAAAGTCCAGCACAGATACGCAGTATTTT.

This clonotype was detected a few times. V gene TRBV20-1 combines with J gene TRBJ1-6; D call uncertain. The CDR3 consists of 17 residues. Trimming pared 1 base from V and 7 bases from J, leaving 20 bases between. Per the germline V gene, CDR1 is DFQATT and CDR2 is SNEGSKA (reference sequence). The CDR3 protein is CSARGKEPPSGNSPLHF. The CDR3 region has the DNA TGCAGTGCTAGAGGAAAGGAGCCACCTTCGGGGAATTCACCCCTCCACTTT.

The V call is TRBV2, the J call TRBJ2-3; D assignment may be TRBD1 or TRBD2 (5 bases each). This CDR3 has 16 residues. V lost 6 bases to trimming and J lost 2 bases, with 18 bases between them. CDR1 is SNHLY and CDR2 is FYNNEI in the germline V gene. The CDR3 DNA reads as TGTGCCAGCAGCCAACAAGGAGGTGGGGCCACAGATACGCAGTATTTT. This translates into CASSQQGGGATDTQYF.

The chain joins TRBV2 to TRBJ2-1, with a weak D call TRBD1 (5 bases). Germline V gives CDR1 SNHLY, CDR2 FYNNEI. Deletions cut 6 bases from V and 3 bases from J, with 15 bases between. The CDR3 runs to 15 residues. This CDR3 is CASRGLLTVYNEQFF. As DNA, the CDR3 is TGTGCCAGCAGGGGCCTTCTGACAGTCTACAATGAGCAGTTCTTC.

Written as DNA, the CDR3 is TGTGCCAGCAGTCTCCCCCCCGAGGAGACCCAGTACTTC. This encodes CASSLPPEETQYF. This rearrangement joins TRBV12-3 or TRBV12-4 to TRBJ2-5; D remains ambiguous. There are 13 residues in the CDR3. V was trimmed by 5 bases and J by 5 bases, leaving 12 bases between them.

This clonotype was observed a few times. This sequence joins TRBV25-1 and TRBJ1-4; TRBD1 might be the D (5 bases). Germline CDR1 and CDR2: MGHDK and SYGVNS. This CDR3 has 13 amino acids. V was trimmed by 2 bases and J by 14 bases, leaving 15 bases between them. The CDR3 bases are TGTGCCAGCAGTGAAGGGGACCCTAGGTCGCTGTTTTTT. It encodes CASSEGDPRSLFF.

V is TRBV29-1 and J is TRBJ1-1; no firm D call. Germline CDR1 and CDR2: SQVTM and ANQGSEA. The V gene lost 5 bases and the J gene lost 4 bases, with 11 bases spanning the gap. There are 12 residues in the CDR3. Here the CDR3 reads CSVTFESTEAFF. The CDR3 coding sequence is TGCAGCGTTACCTTTGAGTCCACTGAAGCTTTCTTT. The variable domain in full, completed from reference TRBV29-1 and TRBJ1-1, reads SAVISQKPSRDICQRGTSLTIQCQVDSQVTMMFWYRQQPGQSLTLIATANQGSEATYESGFVIDKFPISRPNLTFSTLTVSNMSPEDSSIYLCSVTFESTEAFFGQGTRLTVV.

The V and J genes are TRBV27 and TRBJ2-5; 11 bases line up with TRBD2. The germline gives CDR1 MNHEY, CDR2 SMNVEV (reference sequence). V shed 6 bases and J 2 bases; nucleotides not matched to a gene: 8. The CDR3 contains 16 residues. The CDR3 region is CASSPWLAGGQETQYF. The CDR3 DNA is TGTGCCAGCAGCCCTTGGCTAGCGGGGGGACAAGAGACCCAGTACTTC.

This chain uses TRBV9 with TRBJ2-3, with unresolved D. V dropped 0 bases and J dropped 1 base, with 9 bases sitting between them. Germline V lookup: CDR1 SGDLS, CDR2 YYNGEE. The CDR3 is made up of 15 amino acids. The CDR3 protein is CASSVGPRGTDTQYF. For the CDR3, the DNA is TGTGCCAGCAGCGTAGGTCCTAGGGGCACAGATACGCAGTATTTT.

The V call is TRBV19, the J call TRBJ2-5; D gene ambiguous. This CDR3 is built from 13 residues. Trimming took 0 bases from V and 9 from J, leaving 11 bases between them. CDR1 LNHDA and CDR2 SQIVND come from the germline V gene (reference sequence). The CDR3 sequence: CASSIDPVGAQYF. The CDR3 nucleotides are TGTGCCAGTAGTATAGATCCGGTTGGGGCCCAGTACTTC.

This clonotype was observed a few times. The chain carries TRBV27 and TRBJ2-7; TRBD1 might be the D (6 bases). The CDR3 has 14 amino acids. The V and J ends lost 6 bases and 2 bases respectively, with 14 bases between them. Germline V gene sequence: CDR1 MNHEY, CDR2 SMNVEV (reference sequence). The CDR3 sequence is CASSSRGFAYEQYF. The CDR3 DNA reads TGTGCCAGCAGCTCCAGGGGTTTCGCCTACGAGCAGTACTTC.

In this sample, this clonotype turned up a few times. V usage is TRBV6-4 and J usage is TRBJ2-3; D remains unclear. The V gene lost 0 bases and the J gene lost 6 bases, with 7 bases spanning the gap. The CDR3 has 13 amino acids. CDR1 and CDR2 (germline): MRHNA, SNTAGT. The CDR3 DNA sequence: TGTGCCAGCAGTGACTCGACTTACGATACGCAGTATTTT. This codes for CASSDSTYDTQYF.